This T cell receptor beta chain was sequenced during a study of T cells after yellow fever vaccination. Study-wide results and limits: Reappearance after the booster was seen for most primary-vaccination clones, at 95% to 96% CD4 and 70% to 90% CD8.

TCRdb processed the 5' RACE reads anew with MiXCR; each CDR3 protein has one entry. The data contain about 320,000 distinct CDR3 sequences, around 6.8% of them singletons. This clonotype was recorded a few times. Its antigen is currently unknown. CDR3 size: 16 residues. The V gene's germline CDR1 is LNHDA and CDR2 SQIVND (reference sequence). The V end was cut by 3 bases, the J end by 0 bases, with 14 bases between. Specimen: PBMCs, collected roughly seven weeks after the first yellow fever vaccination. This chain connects TRBV19 to TRBJ2-5, with D maybe TRBD2 (6 bases). The sequence came from a man younger than 35 who received the YFV17D yellow fever vaccine. The CDR3 DNA reads as TGTGCCAGTAGTATTCGAGGGACTGCGTACCAAGAGACCCAGTACTTC. This encodes CASSIRGTAYQETQYF.